This T cell receptor (beta chain) was found in a study of T cell clonality in common variable immunodeficiency. In its sample, this clone was seen many times. As yet, its antigen is unknown. The DNA ends 3 residues before the CDR3 does, and the rest of the CDR3 is filled in from the germline J gene. The study's findings and limits: Fewer deletions and N-nucleotide insertions were reportedly seen in common variable immunodeficiency TCR beta sequences. Fewer TCRbeta clones were shared among CVID subjects than controls. Patient heterogeneity in the CVID cohort limited correlations between repertoire features and clinical complications. Compared with healthy controls, CVID subjects showed increased TCRbeta clonality, mostly in about a third.

Measured with immunoSEQ multiplex PCR; TCRdb has only the in-frame clones, and not every one. Altogether 25,000 to 35,000 clones were found in the sample, and no singletons occur. V lost 2 bases, J lost 3 bases, and 8 bases lay in between. The CDR3 is made up of 13 amino acids. Germline CDR1 DFQATT, CDR2 SNEGSKA (reference sequence). The sample taken for sequencing was peripheral blood mononuclear cells. The rearrangement links TRBV20-1 to TRBJ1-5, with D perhaps matching TRBD1 (6 bases). The receptor comes from a person aged 18 to 69 in good health. CDR3 protein: CSARRDINQPQHF. The part of the CDR3 DNA that was read is TGCAGTGCTAGACGGGACATCAATCAGCCC.